The 30 T cell receptor beta chains below were found in one sample sequenced in a study of cytomegalovirus exposure and HLA in healthy donors. Use of 60 Vbeta and 13 Jbeta primers characterized the PCR. The assay was immunoSEQ multiplex PCR, and TCRdb's table has in-frame clones only and misses some. The sample data list around 210,000 clones. The sequenced sample was PBMCs. These receptors came from a girl aged 2 to 9 in good health and CMV-seropositive.

The chain couples TRBV2 to TRBJ2-5; D perhaps matches TRBD2 (6 bases). V lost 4 bases and J lost 1, with 13 bases in between. The CDR3 has 15 amino acids. CDR1 is SNHLY, CDR2 FYNNEI, per germline. The CDR3 here is CASSGVGSAQETQYF. In nucleotides, the CDR3 is TGTGCCAGCAGTGGAGTCGGGAGCGCCCAAGAGACCCAGTACTTC.

The chain employs TRBV7-8 and TRBJ1-1; tentatively, D is TRBD1 (5 bases). The V gene lost 1 base and the J gene lost 5 bases, with 20 bases spanning the gap. The CDR3 totals 17 residues. The V gene's germline CDR1 is SGHVS and CDR2 FQNEAQ. The CDR3 here is CASSLGFQGRKGTEAFF. CDR3 DNA: TGTGCCAGCAGCTTAGGTTTCCAGGGAAGGAAAGGGACTGAAGCTTTCTTT.

The V and J genes are TRBV5-5 and TRBJ1-1; TRBD1 aligns across 11 bases. V trimming: 4 bases; J trimming: 4 bases; junction bases outside the gene matches: 6. CDR1 and CDR2 (germline): SGHKS, YYEKEE (reference sequence). This CDR3 is 15 amino acids long. CDR3 nucleotide sequence: TGTGCCAGCAGCCGGCAGGGACAGGGGGTCACTGAAGCTTTCTTT. Protein product: CASSRQGQGVTEAFF.

This chain joins TRBV28 and TRBJ2-3, with no clear D. Germline V gives CDR1 MDHEN, CDR2 SYDVKM. V lost 7 bases and J 0 bases, leaving 17 bases between the germline ends. The CDR3 covers 16 residues. The CDR3 DNA is TGTGCCAGCACCACCTTTCGACTTCCTAGCACAGATACGCAGTATTTT. It translates to CASTTFRLPSTDTQYF.

The chain carries TRBV28 and TRBJ2-2; D possibly corresponds to TRBD2 (6 bases). This CDR3 region has 18 residues. V lost 5 bases, J lost 0 bases, and 19 bases lay in between. Germline-derived CDR1 and CDR2 are MDHEN and SYDVKM. CDR3 region: CASSPLGLSYPNTGELFF. DNA of the CDR3: TGTGCCAGCAGTCCGCTGGGACTTTCTTACCCGAACACCGGGGAGCTGTTTTTT.

The CDR3 nucleotides are TGTGCCATCTTCCCGGGACTAGCGGAAGATCTGACCACTTTCTACAATGAGCAGTTCTTC. Translation gives CAIFPGLAEDLTTFYNEQFF. The chain joins TRBV10-3 to TRBJ2-1; TRBD2 aligns across 11 bases. Germline CDR1 and CDR2: ENHRY and SYGVKD. J was trimmed by 3 bases and V by 8 bases; bases with no gene match: 21. The CDR3 consists of 20 residues.

V gene TRBV10-3 combines with J gene TRBJ2-3, with D possibly being TRBD2 (5 bases). Between the trimmed V and J ends, which lost 5 bases and 1 base, there was a span of 13 bases. CDR1 and CDR2 from the germline V gene are ENHRY and SYGVKD. The CDR3 runs to 15 residues. The CDR3 DNA is TGTGCCATCAGTCGGGGTAAAGAAGGCACAGATACGCAGTATTTT. Protein product: CAISRGKEGTDTQYF.

The chain joins TRBV6-5 to TRBJ1-1; TRBD1 is a possible D gene (5 bases). The germline gives CDR1 MNHEY, CDR2 SVGAGI. The CDR3 length is 14 residues. Trimming pared 4 bases from V and 4 bases from J, leaving 13 bases between. CDR3 amino acids: CASSSGRGFTEAFF. The CDR3 DNA reads as TGTGCCAGCAGTTCCGGGCGGGGCTTCACTGAAGCTTTCTTT.

Here the CDR3 reads CSAPLAGHQYF. CDR3 sequence (DNA): TGCAGTGCCCCACTAGCGGGACATCAGTACTTC. The rearrangement joins TRBV20-1 to TRBJ2-7; 10 bases agree with TRBD2. With 6 bases clipped from V and 10 bases from J, the junction kept 6 bases outside the gene matches. The length of the CDR3 is 11 residues. In germline, CDR1 is DFQATT, CDR2 SNEGSKA (reference sequence).

The chain couples TRBV30 to TRBJ2-7; 13 bases match TRBD2. This CDR3 is 17 amino acids long. Trimming took 2 bases from V and 2 from J; bases not matched to a gene: 9. Germline V gives CDR1 GTSNPN, CDR2 SVGIG (reference sequence). CDR3 bases: TGTGCCTGGAGTCAAATAGACGGGACTAGCGGGACCTACGAGCAGTACTTC. Its protein is CAWSQIDGTSGTYEQYF.

The chain employs TRBV13 and TRBJ2-3; 8 bases are a match to TRBD2. CDR3 length equals 15 residues. V lost 7 bases to trimming and J lost 3 bases; unmatched junction nucleotides: 9. In germline, CDR1 is PRHDT, CDR2 FYEKMQ (reference sequence). CDR3: CASTQGAGATDTQYF. The CDR3 nucleotides are TGTGCCAGCACCCAAGGAGCGGGAGCGACAGATACGCAGTATTTT.

The chain uses TRBV7-6 and TRBJ1-2; D remains unclear. The V and J ends lost 5 bases and 1 base respectively, with 23 bases between them. Germline V gene data show CDR1 as SGHVS and CDR2 as FNYEAQ. This CDR3 region has 18 residues. The CDR3 DNA sequence: TGTGCCAGCAGCCCCACAGCTGGATCAGGATCCGGTAACTATGGCTACACCTTC. Protein sequence: CASSPTAGSGSGNYGYTF.

V usage is TRBV5-6 and J usage is TRBJ2-7; 7 bases are shared with TRBD1. The CDR3 sequence is 14 residues long. The ends lost 2 bases at V and 2 bases at J; junction bases unmatched: 4. Germline values: CDR1 SGHDT, CDR2 YYEEEE. This CDR3 is CASSLGTATYEQYF. The CDR3, as DNA: TGTGCCAGCAGCTTAGGGACAGCAACCTACGAGCAGTACTTC.

The V and J genes are TRBV6-6 and TRBJ2-1, with TRBD2 matching over 7 bases. The CDR3 length is 13 residues. The germline V gene encodes CDR1 MNHNY and CDR2 SVGAGI (reference sequence). Losses at the gene ends were 8 bases for V and 15 bases for J; bases not matched to a gene: 16. The CDR3, as DNA: TGTGCCAGCGGGGGGGGTGAAGGGTATATACTGTTCTTC. Translated: CASGGGEGYILFF.

The gene calls are TRBV19 and TRBJ2-7; D uncertain. CDR3 size: 13 residues. Trimming stripped 8 bases from V and 5 bases from J, with 16 bases between. Germline-derived CDR1 and CDR2 are LNHDA and SQIVND (reference sequence). The CDR3 spells CASPLVLLHEQYF. The CDR3 DNA reads as TGTGCCAGTCCCTTGGTTTTACTCCACGAGCAGTACTTC.

The chain recombines TRBV5-1 with TRBJ1-5, with D possibly being TRBD1 (6 bases). Germline V gene data show CDR1 as SGHRS and CDR2 as YFSETQ. CDR3 length: 14 residues. V gave up 6 bases and J gave up 4 bases, with 14 bases separating them. The CDR3 DNA is TGCGCCAGCAATGATGGGACACCTAATCAGCCCCAGCATTTT. Protein sequence: CASNDGTPNQPQHF.

The chain links TRBV19 to TRBJ2-7, with D perhaps matching TRBD2 (6 bases). V was shortened by 5 bases and J by 1 base, with 24 bases between the two germline ends. The CDR3 spans 18 residues. Germline V gene sequence: CDR1 LNHDA, CDR2 SQIVND (reference sequence). DNA of the CDR3: TGTGCCAGTAGTCCCCATTTATCCATGGGGGGTTCTTCCTACGAGCAGTACTTC. This sequence encodes CASSPHLSMGGSSYEQYF.

The chain combines TRBV5-1 with TRBJ2-3, with 7 bases identical to TRBD1. CDR3 size: 17 residues. CDR1 and CDR2 from the germline V gene are SGHRS and YFSETQ. J lost 2 bases, V lost 1 base, and 10 bases had no gene match. CDR3 DNA: TGCGCCAGCAGCTTGTCAGACAGGGCCGGGGCCACAGATACGCAGTATTTT. As protein: CASSLSDRAGATDTQYF.

The rearrangement links TRBV27 to TRBJ2-7; 11 bases are shared with TRBD2. Germline V lookup: CDR1 MNHEY, CDR2 SMNVEV (reference sequence). Trimming cost V 4 bases and J 9 bases; bases outside gene matches: 11. The CDR3 consists of 15 residues. The CDR3 loop is CASSSTSGRSPWQYF. The CDR3 nucleotides read TGTGCCAGCAGTTCTACTAGCGGGAGATCCCCTTGGCAGTACTTC.

The DNA for the CDR3 is TGCGCCAGCAGCGACGTACAGGCCAACACCGGGGAGCTGTTTTTT. This sequence encodes CASSDVQANTGELFF. The genes are TRBV10-1 and TRBJ2-2; D is possibly TRBD1 (5 bases). Germline V gene lookup returns CDR1 WNHNN and CDR2 SYGVQD (reference sequence). This CDR3 spans 15 amino acids. Trimming left V 6 bases short and J 2 bases short, with 13 bases between.

The gene calls are TRBV7-8 and TRBJ2-1; the D gene is possibly TRBD2 (6 bases). The germline gives CDR1 SGHVS, CDR2 FQNEAQ. This CDR3 has 17 residues. The V and J ends lost 5 bases and 4 bases respectively, with 21 bases between them. CDR3 protein: CASSTLGGPDSYNEQFF. For the CDR3, the DNA is TGTGCCAGCAGCACACTCGGAGGGCCCGATTCTTACAATGAGCAGTTCTTC.

The V gene is TRBV11-3, the J gene TRBJ2-1, with D uncertain. The V gene lost 5 bases and the J gene lost 1 base, with 12 bases spanning the gap. The CDR3 is 15 amino acids. Germline V lookup: CDR1 SGHNT, CDR2 YENEEA. This CDR3 is CASSVDGLSYNEQFF. The CDR3 nucleotides read TGTGCCAGCAGCGTCGACGGGTTGTCCTACAATGAGCAGTTCTTC. Full variable domain (outside the CDR3, taken from reference TRBV11-3 and TRBJ2-1): EAGVVQSPRYKIIEKKQPVAFWCNPISGHNTLYWYLQNLGQGPELLIRYENEEAVDDSQLPKDRFSAERLKGVDSTLKIQPAELGDSAVYLCASSVDGLSYNEQFFGPGTRLTVL.

The gene calls are TRBV2 and TRBJ2-5, with D perhaps matching TRBD1 (6 bases). The end of the DNA fits TRBJ2-7 better, so the J call may be wrong. Looked up from germline, CDR1 is SNHLY and CDR2 is FYNNEI. This CDR3 region has 16 residues. The CDR3 spells CASSEALRGVGYEQYF. The CDR3 region has the DNA TGTGCCAGCAGTGAAGCGCTCAGGGGAGTGGGGTACGAGCAGTACTTC.

This chain uses TRBV29-1 with TRBJ1-2; D not certain. The germline V gene has CDR1 SQVTM and CDR2 ANQGSEA. Trimming took 2 bases from V and 4 from J, leaving 17 bases between them. CDR3 length: 15 residues. The CDR3 protein is CSVEYRDPSLYGYTF. The CDR3 nucleotides are TGCAGCGTTGAATACAGAGACCCATCCCTCTATGGCTACACCTTC.

The J gene is TRBJ2-6, the V gene TRBV2; D is perhaps TRBD1 (6 bases). The CDR3 covers 16 residues. Trimming pared 2 bases from V and 1 base from J, leaving 9 bases between. The germline gives CDR1 SNHLY, CDR2 FYNNEI. The CDR3 bases are TGTGCCAGCAGTGAAATAGGGGGTTCTGGGGCCAACGTCCTGACTTTC. Amino acid sequence: CASSEIGGSGANVLTF. The full variable domain, rest sourced from reference TRBV2 and TRBJ2-6, is EPEVTQTPSHQVTQMGQEVILRCVPISNHLYFYWYRQILGQKVEFLVSFYNNEISEKSEIFDDQFSVERPDGSNFTLKIRSTKLEDSAMYFCASSEIGGSGANVLTFGAGSRLTVL.

The V gene is TRBV27, the J gene TRBJ1-2; D is unresolved. V gave up 2 bases and J gave up 3 bases, with 7 bases separating them. This CDR3 has 13 residues. The germline V gene has CDR1 MNHEY and CDR2 SMNVEV (reference sequence). CDR3 in amino acids: CASSLTAHYGYTF. CDR3 DNA sequence: TGTGCCAGCAGTTTAACAGCCCACTATGGCTACACCTTC.

The chain has TRBV10-2 and TRBJ2-1; tentative D call: TRBD2 (5 bases). The V and J ends lost 8 bases and 6 bases respectively, with 8 bases between them. CDR3 length: 11 amino acids. Per the germline V gene, CDR1 is WSHSY and CDR2 is SAAADI. In nucleotides, the CDR3 is TGCGCCAGCGACGGGGTCAATGAGCAGTTCTTC. Its translation: CASDGVNEQFF.

The chain links TRBV19 to TRBJ2-3, with 12 bases that match TRBD2. This CDR3 comprises 15 residues. J lost 2 bases, V lost 6 bases, and 3 bases had no gene match. Germline V lookup: CDR1 LNHDA, CDR2 SQIVND (reference sequence). The CDR3 protein is CASRLAGGYTDTQYF. DNA for the CDR3: TGTGCCAGTAGGCTAGCGGGGGGGTACACAGATACGCAGTATTTT.

The J gene is TRBJ1-1, the V gene TRBV6-1, with a weak D call TRBD1 (5 bases). Trimming shortened V by 3 bases and J by 3 bases, and 11 bases separated the two germline ends. Germline V gene sequence: CDR1 MNHNS, CDR2 SASEGT. CDR3 length equals 14 residues. This CDR3 reads CASSEGGTDTEAFF. CDR3 coding DNA: TGTGCCAGCAGTGAGGGGGGGACCGACACTGAAGCTTTCTTT.

The gene calls are TRBV7-9 and TRBJ1-1; TRBD1 is a possible D gene (5 bases). The germline V and J ends were trimmed by 5 bases and 9 bases, with 13 bases remaining between them. The germline V gene encodes CDR1 SEHNR and CDR2 FQNEAQ (reference sequence). The CDR3 is made up of 12 amino acids. The DNA of the CDR3 is TGTGCCAGCAGCCCAGGACAAGGCCAAGCTTTCTTT. Translating gives CASSPGQGQAFF. Supplemented by reference TRBV7-9 and TRBJ1-1, the full variable domain reads DTGVSQNPRHKITKRGQNVTFRCDPISEHNRLYWYRQTLGQGPEFLTYFQNEAQLEKSRLLSDRFSAERPKGSFSTLEIQRTEQGDSAMYLCASSPGQGQAFFGQGTRLTVV.